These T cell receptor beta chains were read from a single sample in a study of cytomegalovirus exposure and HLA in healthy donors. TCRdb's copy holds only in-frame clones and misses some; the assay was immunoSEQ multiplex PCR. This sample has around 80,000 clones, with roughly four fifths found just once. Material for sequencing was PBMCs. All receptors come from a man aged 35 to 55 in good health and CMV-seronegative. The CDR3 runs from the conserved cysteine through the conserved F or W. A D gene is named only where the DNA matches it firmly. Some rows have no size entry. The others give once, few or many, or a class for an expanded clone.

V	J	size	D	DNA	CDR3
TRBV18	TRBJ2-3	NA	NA	TGTGCCAGCTCACCACTAACTACGACGGGCACAGATACGCAGTATTTT	CASSPLTTTGTDTQYF
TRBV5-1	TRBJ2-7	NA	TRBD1	TGCGCCAGCAGCTTGGCCGGGACAGGCGTCTACGAGCAGTACTTC	CASSLAGTGVYEQYF
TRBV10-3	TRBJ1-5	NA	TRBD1	TGTGCCATCAGTGAGTCGACAGGGGCCGTTCAGCCCCAGCATTTT	CAISESTGAVQPQHF
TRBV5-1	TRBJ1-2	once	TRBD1	TGCGCCAGCAGCGGGGGGACAGGAGGCAAGGATGGCTACACCTTC	CASSGGTGGKDGYTF
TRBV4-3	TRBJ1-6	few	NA	TGCGCCAGCAGCCAAGGTACCCGACAGGTCAATAATTCACCCCTCCACTTT	CASSQGTRQVNNSPLHF
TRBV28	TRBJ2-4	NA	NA	TGTGCCAGCAGTTTAGGGGCGTCGCTTAAAAACATTCAGTACTTC	CASSLGASLKNIQYF
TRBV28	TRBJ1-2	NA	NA	TGTGCCAGCAGGGACACCTCTAACTATGGCTACACCTTC	CASRDTSNYGYTF
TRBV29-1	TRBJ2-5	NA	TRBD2	TGCAGCGTCGGACTAGCGGGAGGGGGAGAGACCCAGTACTTC	CSVGLAGGGETQYF
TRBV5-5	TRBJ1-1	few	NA	TGTGCCAGCAGCTTACTTGGAGGGAACACTGAAGCTTTCTTT	CASSLLGGNTEAFF
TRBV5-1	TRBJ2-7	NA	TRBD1	TGCGCCAGCAGCATTGGACAGGGGGCGTTCGAGCAGTACTTC	CASSIGQGAFEQYF
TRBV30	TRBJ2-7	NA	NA	TGTGCCTGGAGTCGGAGCAGCTTTACTTACGAGCAGTACTTC	CAWSRSSFTYEQYF
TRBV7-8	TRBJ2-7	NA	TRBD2	TGTGCCAGCAGACCACCCGGCGGGAGGGCCGAGGGTGACTACGAGCAGTACTTC	CASRPPGGRAEGDYEQYF
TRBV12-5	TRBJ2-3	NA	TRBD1	TGTGCTAGTGGAGCCGGGACAGGGAGCACAGATACGCAGTATTTT	CASGAGTGSTDTQYF
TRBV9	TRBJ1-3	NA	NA	TGTGCCAGCAGCGTAGTAGGGGAAAACACCATATATTTT	CASSVVGENTIYF
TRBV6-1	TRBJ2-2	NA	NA	TGTGCCAGCACCGGACAGCGGGGGCTGTTTTTT	CASTGQRGLFF
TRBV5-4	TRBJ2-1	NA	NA	TGTGCCAGCAGCCGACGACAGGTCAATGAGCAGTTCTTC	CASSRRQVNEQFF
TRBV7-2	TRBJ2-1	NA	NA	TGTGCCAGCAGCGAGGACTACAGCTCCTACAATGAGCAGTTCTTC	CASSEDYSSYNEQFF
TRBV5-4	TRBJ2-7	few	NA	TGTGCCAGCAGCTCCACAGATACCTACGAGCAGTACTTC	CASSSTDTYEQYF
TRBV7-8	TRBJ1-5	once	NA	TGTGCCAGCAGCTTAGGGGCAGGGGTGCACAATCAGCCCCAGCATTTT	CASSLGAGVHNQPQHF
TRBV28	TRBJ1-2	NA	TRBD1	TGTGCCAGCACCTATCCAAGGGGGCAGGGCTATGGCTACACCTTC	CASTYPRGQGYGYTF
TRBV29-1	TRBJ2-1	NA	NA	TGCAGCGTTGTGGTGGGCGCTTCCTACAATGAGCAGTTCTTC	CSVVVGASYNEQFF
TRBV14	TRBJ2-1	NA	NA	TGTGCCAGCAGCCAAGATCACGGAGATGAGCAGTTCTTC	CASSQDHGDEQFF
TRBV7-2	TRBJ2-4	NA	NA	TGTGCCAGCAGCTCCTCTGTGGGGCTAGGGGCCAAAAACATTCAGTACTTC	CASSSSVGLGAKNIQYF
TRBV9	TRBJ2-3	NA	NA	TGTGCCAGCAGCCTGGCGAGGGCCACAGATACGCAGTATTTT	CASSLARATDTQYF
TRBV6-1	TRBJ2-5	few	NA	TGTGCCAGCAGTGAAGGTTTCAACCAGGGGGAGACCCAGTACTTC	CASSEGFNQGETQYF
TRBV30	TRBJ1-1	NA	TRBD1	TGTGCCTGGACAGGGGGCTCGGACACTGAAGCTTTCTTT	CAWTGGSDTEAFF
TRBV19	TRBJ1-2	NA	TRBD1	TGTGCCAGTAGTATGAGAGCAGGGGGTGGCGGTGGCTACACCTTC	CASSMRAGGGGGYTF
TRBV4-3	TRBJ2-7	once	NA	TGCGCCAGCAGCCAATGGCAGGGCGGCTCCTACGAGCAGTACTTC	CASSQWQGGSYEQYF
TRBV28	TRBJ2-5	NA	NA	TGTGCCAGCAGTTTCCCCCGGCTAGCGGAGACCCAGTACTTC	CASSFPRLAETQYF
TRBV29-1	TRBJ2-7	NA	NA	TGCAGCGTTTCCGAAACCTACGAGCAGTACTTC	CSVSETYEQYF
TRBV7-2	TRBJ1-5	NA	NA	TGTGCCAGCAGCTTGAAAGGTGGCACCCATGGGCTTCAGCCCCAGCATTTT	CASSLKGGTHGLQPQHF
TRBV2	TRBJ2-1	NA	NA	TGTGCCAGCCCGGGAAGAAGAACCTCCTACAATGAGCAGTTCTTC	CASPGRRTSYNEQFF
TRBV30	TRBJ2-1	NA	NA	TGTGCCTGGAGTCAGCGTGACTCGCTCGGGTTCTTC	CAWSQRDSLGFF
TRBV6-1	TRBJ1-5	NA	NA	TGTGCCAGCAGTGAAGCTCGGCTGACCGGGAAAAATCAGCCCCAGCATTTT	CASSEARLTGKNQPQHF
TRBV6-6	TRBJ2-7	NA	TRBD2	TGTGCCAGCAGTTATAGCGGGATTAGCTCCTACGAGCAGTACTTC	CASSYSGISSYEQYF
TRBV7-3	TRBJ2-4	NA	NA	TGTGCCAGCAGCTCCCCCAATGAAAACATTCAGTACTTC	CASSSPNENIQYF
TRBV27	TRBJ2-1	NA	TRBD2	TGTGCCAGCAGTGCTGGGACTAGCGGCCACAATGAGCAGTTCTTC	CASSAGTSGHNEQFF